The 25 T cell receptor beta chains reported below all come from one sample, sequenced in a study of T cells in Graves' hyperthyroidism and ophthalmopathy. The source material, RNA transcripts, was used to amplify TCR beta CDR3 regions. Carried out on the TCR CDR3, a first-round RT-PCR used the HTBI primer set. TCRdb used MiXCR to reprocess the multiplex PCR reads, holding one entry per CDR3 protein. The table lists roughly 280,000 distinct CDR3 sequences, 20% to 25% of them singletons. Sequencing input: blood. These receptors were collected from a man in his thirties or forties with Graves' ophthalmopathy.

This clonotype was observed many times. This rearrangement joins TRBV7-9 to TRBJ2-5; D might be TRBD2 (6 bases). Trimming left V 6 bases short and J 2 bases short, with 7 bases between. CDR1 is SEHNR, CDR2 FQNEAQ, per germline (reference sequence). This CDR3 contains 12 residues. CDR3: CASSRGQETQYF. Here the CDR3 DNA reads TGTGCCAGCAGTCGGGGGCAAGAGACCCAGTACTTC.

V usage is TRBV27 and J usage is TRBJ2-2; possible D gene TRBD2, 6 bases. Between the trimmed V and J ends, which lost 3 bases and 1 base, there was a span of 15 bases. The V gene's germline CDR1 is MNHEY and CDR2 SMNVEV (reference sequence). The CDR3 is made up of 17 amino acids. CDR3 residues: CASSFRSPGLNTGELFF. CDR3 DNA: TGTGCCAGCAGTTTCCGATCTCCGGGACTGAACACCGGGGAGCTGTTTTTT.

This clonotype has a count of ten or more. The V and J genes are TRBV2 and TRBJ2-3; D is possibly TRBD1 (6 bases). V gave up 2 bases and J gave up 6 bases, with 12 bases separating them. CDR1 is SNHLY and CDR2 is FYNNEI in the germline V gene. This CDR3 spans 14 amino acids. Here the CDR3 reads CASSERQGFDTQYF. For the CDR3, the DNA is TGTGCCAGCAGTGAACGGCAGGGGTTTGATACGCAGTATTTT.

A remark on this clonotype: A much more abundant neighbour one base away suggests this may be a read error. This CDR3 is CPSSNARELTDTQYF. DNA of the CDR3: TGTCCCAGCAGTAACGCTCGGGAGTTAACAGATACGCAGTATTTT. The J gene is TRBJ2-3, the V gene TRBV6-2 or TRBV6-3; D is perhaps TRBD2 (6 bases). The CDR3 is 15 amino acids. Per the germline V gene, CDR1 is MNHEY and CDR2 is SVGEGT.

V usage is TRBV5-1 and J usage is TRBJ2-5; weak D call: TRBD2 (5 bases). Per the germline V gene, CDR1 is SGHRS and CDR2 is YFSETQ. The CDR3 extends over 17 amino acids. V gave up 4 bases and J gave up 1 base, with 20 bases separating them. The CDR3 DNA reads as TGCGCCAGCAGCCCACAGCCGTCGGCGGGCTTCCAAGAGACCCAGTACTTC. This codes for CASSPQPSAGFQETQYF.

This clonotype has ten or more counts. The chain employs TRBV18 and TRBJ2-7; D may be TRBD2 (6 bases). This CDR3 has 15 amino acids. V was cut by 3 bases and J by 2 bases, with 14 bases left in between. CDR1 and CDR2 from the germline V gene are KGHSH and LQKENI. DNA of the CDR3: TGTGCCAGCTCACCCCCGGATAGCGGAGCCTACGAGCAGTACTTC. It codes for CASSPPDSGAYEQYF.

This clonotype was seen only a few times. The chain uses TRBV28 and TRBJ2-7, with a possible D match to TRBD2 (5 bases). Trimming left V 3 bases short and J 0 bases short, with 12 bases between. CDR1 is MDHEN, CDR2 SYDVKM, per germline. The CDR3 has 15 amino acids. The CDR3 DNA follows: TGTGCCAGCAGTTTCTCCCGAGGGAGCTCCTACGAGCAGTACTTC. The encoded protein is CASSFSRGSSYEQYF. Full variable domain (remainder filled in from reference TRBV28 and TRBJ2-7): DVKVTQSSRYLVKRTGEKVFLECVQDMDHENMFWYRQDPGLGLRLIYFSYDVKMKEKGDIPEGYSVSREKKERFSLILESASTNQTSMYLCASSFSRGSSYEQYFGPGTRLTVT.

The V and J genes are TRBV11-2 and TRBJ2-5, with D possibly being TRBD2 (6 bases). Germline V gene lookup returns CDR1 SGHAT and CDR2 FQNNGV. Trimming removed 5 bases at V and 2 bases at J, with 12 bases between. This CDR3 region has 14 residues. Written as DNA, the CDR3 is TGTGCCAGCAGCCTGAGGAGGGGTCAAGAGACCCAGTACTTC. Its translation is CASSLRRGQETQYF.

This clonotype has more than one count but fewer than ten. The CDR3 loop is CSASPIWTSGVAKNIQYF. The CDR3, as DNA: TGCAGTGCTAGTCCAATTTGGACTAGCGGGGTAGCCAAAAACATTCAGTACTTC. The chain couples TRBV20-1 to TRBJ2-4; the match to TRBD2 covers 12 bases. The J segment lost 0 bases and the V segment lost 3 bases, leaving 9 bases of the junction unmatched. Looked up from germline, CDR1 is DFQATT and CDR2 is SNEGSKA (reference sequence). CDR3 length: 18 amino acids.

The gene calls are TRBV6-5 and TRBJ1-1; D gene unclear. Trimming pared 2 bases from V and 6 bases from J, leaving 16 bases between. The germline gives CDR1 MNHEY, CDR2 SVGAGI. The CDR3 extends over 15 amino acids. CDR3 sequence: CASSYATFGESEAFF. The CDR3 coding sequence is TGTGCCAGCAGTTACGCTACCTTTGGGGAGTCTGAAGCTTTCTTT.

This chain joins TRBV19 and TRBJ1-2; 7 bases fit TRBD1. In germline, CDR1 is LNHDA, CDR2 SQIVND (reference sequence). The CDR3 totals 13 residues. The trim removed 4 bases at V and 6 bases at J, leaving 5 bases unmatched. CDR3 loop: CASSRGGANGYTF. In DNA, the CDR3 is TGTGCCAGTAGTAGAGGGGGCGCGAATGGCTACACCTTC.

This rearrangement joins TRBV6-2 or TRBV6-3 to TRBJ2-3; 8 nucleotides match TRBD2. The J segment lost 6 bases and the V segment lost 4 bases, leaving 9 bases of the junction unmatched. CDR1 and CDR2 from the germline V gene are MNHEY and SVGEGT. There are 15 residues in the CDR3. CDR3 sequence reads: CASSLGGRRGDTQYF. For the CDR3, the DNA is TGTGCCAGCAGTTTAGGCGGGAGGCGGGGGGATACGCAGTATTTT.

In this sample, this clonotype turned up many times. This chain links TRBV28 with TRBJ2-3; 10 bases are shared with TRBD2. Looked up from germline, CDR1 is MDHEN and CDR2 is SYDVKM. The CDR3 covers 18 residues. Trimming cost V 6 bases and J 4 bases; bases outside gene matches: 16. The CDR3 here is CASSHSLASGGGPDTQYF. CDR3 nucleotides: TGTGCCAGCAGCCACTCCCTGGCTAGCGGGGGCGGACCAGATACGCAGTATTTT.

The chain employs TRBV13 and TRBJ2-3; TRBD1 matches 9 bases. CDR3 length: 15 amino acids. V lost 5 bases, J lost 5 bases, and 8 bases stayed unmatched. Germline CDR1 is PRHDT and CDR2 is FYEKMQ (reference sequence). The CDR3 region has the DNA TGTGCCAGCAGCCCAACAGGGGGCGCCGGAGATACGCAGTATTTT. Translation: CASSPTGGAGDTQYF.

V and J are TRBV12-3 or TRBV12-4 and TRBJ2-1; D remains unclear. The CDR3 runs 14 residues. V lost 5 bases and J 8 bases, leaving 16 bases between the germline ends. The CDR3 sequence is CASSKLPLGDEQFF. CDR3 coding DNA: TGTGCCAGCAGTAAACTACCTCTCGGCGATGAGCAGTTCTTC.

This clonotype occurred a few times. The chain couples TRBV20-1 to TRBJ2-3, with no clear D. V was trimmed by 1 base and J by 3 bases, leaving 14 bases between them. The length of the CDR3 is 15 residues. The germline V gene encodes CDR1 DFQATT and CDR2 SNEGSKA (reference sequence). The chain's CDR3 is CSARGSMRGTDTQYF. The CDR3 coding sequence is TGCAGTGCTAGAGGAAGTATGCGCGGAACAGATACGCAGTATTTT.

The rearrangement links TRBV10-2 to TRBJ2-1; tentatively, D is TRBD1 (6 bases). Germline lookup yields CDR1 WSHSY and CDR2 SAAADI. Trimming cost V 6 bases and J 4 bases, with 16 bases left between them. CDR3 length: 15 amino acids. The CDR3 DNA sequence: TGCGCCAGCAGCTCAGGGGCGACCGAATACAATGAGCAGTTCTTC. Its protein is CASSSGATEYNEQFF.

The rearrangement uses TRBV3-1 and TRBJ1-2, with D tentatively TRBD1 (6 bases). V dropped 4 bases and J dropped 0 bases, with 9 bases sitting between them. CDR3 length equals 14 residues. The germline CDR1 and CDR2 sequences are LGHDT and YNNKEL (reference sequence). The CDR3 protein is CASSRDTSNYGYTF. The CDR3 DNA sequence: TGTGCCAGCAGCCGGGACACGTCTAACTATGGCTACACCTTC.

Many counts were recorded for this clonotype. J is TRBJ2-1 and V is TRBV28, with D hard to call. The length of the CDR3 is 16 residues. V gave up 2 bases and J gave up 5 bases, with 16 bases separating them. CDR1 is MDHEN and CDR2 is SYDVKM in the germline V gene. CDR3 sequence: CASSLGVAVPDNEQFF. Written as DNA, the CDR3 is TGTGCCAGCAGTTTAGGGGTGGCGGTTCCGGACAATGAGCAGTTCTTC.

This clonotype was detected many times. The chain's CDR3 is CASSTGQGTDTEAFF. In DNA form, the CDR3 reads TGCGCCAGCAGCACCGGACAGGGAACGGACACTGAAGCTTTCTTT. The rearrangement links TRBV5-1 to TRBJ1-1; 8 positions match TRBD1. V shed 4 bases and J 3 bases; nucleotides not matched to a gene: 8. Germline-derived CDR1 and CDR2 are SGHRS and YFSETQ. The CDR3 length is 15 residues.

The genes are TRBV5-1 and TRBJ2-1, with 9 bases matching TRBD1. The germline V gene encodes CDR1 SGHRS and CDR2 YFSETQ. Trimming at V came to 6 bases and at J to 4 bases, leaving 8 bases not matched to a gene. The CDR3 consists of 15 residues. The CDR3 DNA sequence: TGCGCCAGCAACTTAGGGACAGGGCGTTACAATGAGCAGTTCTTC. Translated: CASNLGTGRYNEQFF.

With regard to this clonotype: This may stem from a read error, because a much larger clone lies one nucleotide away. This chain links TRBV30 with TRBJ1-3; 7 positions match TRBD1. The CDR3 spans 14 residues. From germline, CDR1 is GTSNPN and CDR2 SVGIG (reference sequence). With 0 bases clipped from V and 3 bases from J, the junction kept 2 bases outside the gene matches. The CDR3: CAWSVWTGGNTIYF. CDR3 nucleotides: TGTGCCTGGAGTGTTTGGACAGGTGGAAACACCATATATTTT.

This clonotype was seen only a few times. The rearrangement joins TRBV20-1 to TRBJ2-3; no clear D gene. Germline V gene lookup returns CDR1 DFQATT and CDR2 SNEGSKA (reference sequence). The V end was cut by 5 bases, the J end by 1 base, with 7 bases between. This CDR3 is built from 12 residues. The CDR3 is CSAFSRTDTQYF. In DNA form, the CDR3 reads TGCAGTGCTTTCTCGCGCACAGATACGCAGTATTTT.

The chain uses TRBV19 and TRBJ2-7; D possibly uses TRBD1 or TRBD2 (5 bases each). The V gene's germline CDR1 is LNHDA and CDR2 SQIVND (reference sequence). The length of the CDR3 is 12 residues. The V end lost 3 bases, the J end lost 3 bases, and 6 bases lay between the germline ends. CDR3 DNA sequence: TGTGCCAGTAGTATGGGGGACTACGAGCAGTACTTC. Residues: CASSMGDYEQYF.

The chain employs TRBV12-5 and TRBJ1-2; D unclear. Trimming removed 1 base from V and 8 bases from J, with 11 bases in between. CDR3 length: 13 amino acids. In germline, CDR1 is LGHNT, CDR2 FRNRAP. The CDR3 DNA sequence: TGTGCTAGTGGTTTGGAAACGGAAGGCGGCTACACCTTC. The encoded protein is CASGLETEGGYTF.